The present T cell receptor beta chain was sequenced within a study of blood T cell repertoires in COVID-19. Study-level information: Sites across the United States, Italy and Spain contributed samples from acute and convalescent COVID-19.

This CDR3 is built from 14 residues. V dropped 8 bases and J dropped 4 bases, with 17 bases sitting between them. Germline CDR1 is LGHNT and CDR2 is FRNRAP. In the authors' methods: Reference gene primer amplification in the assay estimated nucleated cell counts. Profiled with immunoSEQ multiplex PCR; TCRdb holds only in-frame clones, not every one. The DNA was the basis for D and trimming; V, J and clone size are from that table. The sample holds 250,000 to 350,000 clones, about four fifths seen once. This TCR derives from a person between 65 and 79 years old with COVID-19, enrolled during active disease. The sample taken for sequencing was peripheral blood. The genes are TRBV12-5 and TRBJ1-1; D not certain. CDR3 nucleotides: TGTGCTAGTCTAGAGTCGCTGAGGAGCACTGAAGCTTTCTTT. It codes for CASLESLRSTEAFF. Using reference TRBV12-5 and TRBJ1-1 for the parts outside the CDR3, the full variable domain is DARVTQTPRHKVTEMGQEVTMRCQPILGHNTVFWYRQTMMQGLELLAYFRNRAPLDDSGMPKDRFSAEMPDATLATLKIQPSEPRDSAVYFCASLESLRSTEAFFGQGTRLTVV.